This T cell receptor (beta chain) stems from a study of a mutant IDH1 vaccine in newly diagnosed glioma. Comments on this clone: Its antigen is unknown.

Germline CDR1 is KGHSH and CDR2 is LQKENI. The CDR3 is made up of 13 amino acids. V gave up 4 bases and J gave up 7 bases, with 11 bases separating them. TCRdb's table, derived via immunoSEQ multiplex PCR, lists solely in-frame clones and lacks some. Of about 60,000 clones listed, approximately 87% were seen once; the top ten hold about 1.6%. This sample's time point: week 35, safety follow-up. What each vaccine dose contained was 300 ug of mutant IDH1 20-mer peptide, accompanied by topical imiquimod. Sequenced material: PBMCs, taken from a glioma patient whose treatment included an IDH1 peptide vaccine. The chain employs TRBV18 and TRBJ2-1; D is ambiguous. This clonotype was obtained from a man aged 40-49 years with glioma. CDR3 nucleotide sequence: TGTGCCAGCTCACTTAACGAGGAGAATGAGCAGTTCTTC. Its translation: CASSLNEENEQFF.